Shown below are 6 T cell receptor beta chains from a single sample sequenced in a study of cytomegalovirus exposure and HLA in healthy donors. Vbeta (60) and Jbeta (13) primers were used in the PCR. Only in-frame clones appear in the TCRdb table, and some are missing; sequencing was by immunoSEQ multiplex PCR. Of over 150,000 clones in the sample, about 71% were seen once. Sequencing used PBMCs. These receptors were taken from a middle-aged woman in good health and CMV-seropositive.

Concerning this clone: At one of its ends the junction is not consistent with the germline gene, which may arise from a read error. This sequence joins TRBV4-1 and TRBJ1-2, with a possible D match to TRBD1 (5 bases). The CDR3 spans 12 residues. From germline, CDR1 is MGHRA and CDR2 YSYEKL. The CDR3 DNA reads TGCGCCAGCAGCCAACAGGGTTATGGCTACCCCTTC. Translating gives CASSQQGYGYPF.

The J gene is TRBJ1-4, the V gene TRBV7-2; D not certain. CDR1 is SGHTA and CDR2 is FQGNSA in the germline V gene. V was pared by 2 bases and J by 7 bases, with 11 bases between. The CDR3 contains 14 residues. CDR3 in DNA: TGTGCCAGCAGCTTACAGGTTCGGGGTGAAAAACTGTTTTTT. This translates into CASSLQVRGEKLFF.

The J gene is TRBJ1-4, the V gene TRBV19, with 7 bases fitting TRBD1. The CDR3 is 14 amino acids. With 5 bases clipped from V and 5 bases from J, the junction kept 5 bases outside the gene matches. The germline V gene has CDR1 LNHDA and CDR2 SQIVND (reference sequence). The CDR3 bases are TGTGCCAGTAGTCCCGGGACAGAGAATGAAAAACTGTTTTTT. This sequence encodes CASSPGTENEKLFF. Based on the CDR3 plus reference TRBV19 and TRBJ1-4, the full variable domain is DGGITQSPKYLFRKEGQNVTLSCEQNLNHDAMYWYRQDPGQGLRLIYYSQIVNDFQKGDIAEGYSVSREKKESFPLTVTSAQKNPTAFYLCASSPGTENEKLFFGSGTQLSVL.

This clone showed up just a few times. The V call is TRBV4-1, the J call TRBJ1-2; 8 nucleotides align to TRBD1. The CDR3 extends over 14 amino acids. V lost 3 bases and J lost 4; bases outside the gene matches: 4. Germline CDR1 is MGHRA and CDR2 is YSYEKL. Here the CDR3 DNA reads TGCGCCAGCAGCCAGGACAGGGTGGGCTATGGCTACACCTTC. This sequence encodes CASSQDRVGYGYTF.

CDR3 in DNA: TGTGCCAGCAGTCTCCTAGTAGGAGAGACCCAGTACTTC. Translated, it gives CASSLLVGETQYF. J is TRBJ2-5 and V is TRBV2; no firm D call. With 5 bases removed from V and 4 bases from J, the gap between germline ends came to 11 bases. The length of the CDR3 is 13 residues. Looked up from germline, CDR1 is SNHLY and CDR2 is FYNNEI.

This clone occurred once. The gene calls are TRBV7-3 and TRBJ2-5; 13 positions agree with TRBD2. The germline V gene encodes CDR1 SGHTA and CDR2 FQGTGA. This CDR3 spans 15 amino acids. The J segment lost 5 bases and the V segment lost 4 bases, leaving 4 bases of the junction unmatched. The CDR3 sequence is CASSSTSGGRETQYF. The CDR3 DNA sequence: TGTGCCAGCAGCTCGACTAGCGGGGGGAGGGAGACCCAGTACTTC. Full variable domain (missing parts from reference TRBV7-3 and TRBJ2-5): GAGVSQTPSNKVTEKGKYVELRCDPISGHTALYWYRQSLGQGPEFLIYFQGTGAADDSGLPNDRFFAVRPEGSVSTLKIQRTERGDSAVYLCASSSTSGGRETQYFGPGTRLLVL.